This paragraph reports one TCR beta chain. This sample was taken from a study of blood T cell repertoires in COVID-19. V was shortened by 5 bases and J by 3 bases, with 11 bases between the two germline ends. CDR1 is SNHLY and CDR2 is FYNNEI in the germline V gene. The CDR3 has 13 amino acids. Generated by immunoSEQ multiplex PCR, the TCRdb table keeps only in-frame clones and is missing some. The sample shows 35,000 to 50,000 clones, 80% to 90% of them seen only once. The chain joins TRBV2 to TRBJ2-7; D possibly corresponds to TRBD1 (6 bases). What was sequenced was peripheral blood. This receptor was obtained from a woman aged 70-85 years in a cohort sampled during active COVID-19. CDR3 DNA: TGTGCCAGCAGTAGGGGGACAATCTACGAGCAGTACTTC. It encodes CASSRGTIYEQYF.